In its sample, the clone carrying this T cell receptor delta chain is large. Its antigen is not identified. The sample belongs to a study of gammadelta T cells in human blood. TCRdb reprocessed the RT-PCR reads using CATT. The sample holds 700 to 850 delta-chain clones; around 14% are singletons and the top ten take approximately 10%. Germline assignment: CDR1 TSWWSYY and CDR2 QGS. With 2 bases removed from V and 0 bases from J, the gap between germline ends came to 8 bases. CDR3 length: 17 residues. General study findings and limits: Microbial exposure appeared to drive polyclonal γδ T cell expansion after birth.

The TCR was taken from a human fetus. The rearrangement links TRDV1 to TRDJ3; D is unclear. The specimen was non-Vgamma9Vdelta2 gamma-delta T cells from fetal blood. The CDR3: CALGEVRRSWDTRQMFF. CDR3 nucleotides: TGTGCTCTTGGGGAAGTCAGGCGCTCCTGGGACACCCGACAGATGTTTTTC.